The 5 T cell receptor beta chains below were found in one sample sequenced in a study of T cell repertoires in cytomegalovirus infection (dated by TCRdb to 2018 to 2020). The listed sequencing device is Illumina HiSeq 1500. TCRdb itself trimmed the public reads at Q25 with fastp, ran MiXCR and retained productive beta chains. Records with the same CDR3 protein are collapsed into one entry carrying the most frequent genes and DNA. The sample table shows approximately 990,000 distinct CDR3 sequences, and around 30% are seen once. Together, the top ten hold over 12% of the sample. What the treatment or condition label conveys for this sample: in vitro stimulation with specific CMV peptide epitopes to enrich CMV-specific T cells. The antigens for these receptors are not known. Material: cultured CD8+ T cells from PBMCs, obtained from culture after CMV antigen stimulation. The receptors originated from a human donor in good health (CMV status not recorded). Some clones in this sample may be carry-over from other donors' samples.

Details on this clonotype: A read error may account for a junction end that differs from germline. In DNA form, the CDR3 reads TGTGTCAGCAGCGCCGGGAGCCAAGAGACCCAGTACTTC. This sequence encodes CVSSAGSQETQYF. The chain joins TRBV7-6 to TRBJ2-5, with a weak D call TRBD2 (6 bases). CDR1 and CDR2 (germline): SGHVS, FNYEAQ. The CDR3 totals 13 residues.

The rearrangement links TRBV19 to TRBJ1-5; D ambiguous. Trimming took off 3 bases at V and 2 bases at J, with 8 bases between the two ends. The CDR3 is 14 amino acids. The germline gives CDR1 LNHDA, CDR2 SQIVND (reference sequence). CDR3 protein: CASSIDPGNQPQHF. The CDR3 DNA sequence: TGTGCCAGTAGTATCGACCCTGGCAATCAGCCCCAGCATTTT.

CDR3 region: CASSSPSTSSYNEQFF. The CDR3, as DNA: TGTGCCAGCAGCTCTCCTTCGACGAGCTCCTACAATGAGCAGTTCTTC. The rearrangement links TRBV7-4 to TRBJ2-1; D remains ambiguous. Germline V CDR1 and CDR2: SGHVT, SQSDAQ. Between the trimmed V and J ends, which lost 4 bases and 0 bases, there was a span of 13 bases. There are 16 residues in the CDR3.

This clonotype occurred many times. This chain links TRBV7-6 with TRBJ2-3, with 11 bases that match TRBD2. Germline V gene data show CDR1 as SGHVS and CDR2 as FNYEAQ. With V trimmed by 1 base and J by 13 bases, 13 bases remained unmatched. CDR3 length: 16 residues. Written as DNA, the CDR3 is TGTGCCAGCAGCTTAGTAGGAGGGACTAGCGGACGGATGGAGTATTTT. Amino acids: CASSLVGGTSGRMEYF.

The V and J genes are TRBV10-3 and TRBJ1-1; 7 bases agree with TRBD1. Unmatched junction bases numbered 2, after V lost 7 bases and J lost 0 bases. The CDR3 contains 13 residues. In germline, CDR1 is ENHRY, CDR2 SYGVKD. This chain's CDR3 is CAIKTGVNTEAFF. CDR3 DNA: TGTGCCATCAAAACAGGGGTGAACACTGAAGCTTTCTTT.